The text below deals with one T cell receptor beta chain. Its matching antigen is unknown. CDR3 length equals 13 residues. V trimming: 1 base; J trimming: 7 bases; junction bases outside the gene matches: 4. Germline CDR1 SGHVS, CDR2 FNYEAQ. The repertoire was sequenced with immunoSEQ multiplex PCR; TCRdb's copy has only in-frame clones and lacks some. The sample carries fewer than 200,000 clones, about 80% recorded once. This entry is derived from a study of cytomegalovirus exposure and HLA in healthy donors. Across the whole study: A subsequent analysis reported that the roughly 130 validation repertoires were produced on the same platform that had also been used for the roughly 710 first-cohort repertoires.

The study, taken as a whole, reports: The study listed roughly 160 cytomegalovirus-associated TCR beta chains. Most sequenced TCRs were rare (though some public TCRs occurred in many donors).

The TCR was taken from a woman aged 18-30 years in good health and CMV-seropositive. The chain employs TRBV7-6 and TRBJ2-7; TRBD1 matches at 7 bases. The sample taken for sequencing was PBMCs. CDR3 loop: CASSLEQGWEQYF. The CDR3 nucleotides read TGTGCCAGCAGCTTAGAACAGGGGTGGGAGCAGTACTTC.